These 28 T cell receptor beta chains share one sample of origin, sequenced in a study of T cells in Graves' hyperthyroidism and ophthalmopathy. Researchers took RNA transcripts and amplified the TCR beta CDR3 regions from them. The TCR CDR3 first-round RT-PCR relied on the HTBI primer set. TCRdb recomputed calls from the multiplex PCR reads with MiXCR, one row per CDR3 protein. The sample records 600,000 to 800,000 distinct CDR3 sequences, approximately 40% being singletons. The sequenced material came from blood. The receptor set was obtained from a woman between 35 and 50 years old with Graves' hyperthyroidism.

This clonotype occurred a few times. The chain carries TRBV29-1 and TRBJ1-2, with 9 bases identical to TRBD1. Unmatched junction bases numbered 10, after V lost 7 bases and J lost 4 bases. The CDR3 runs to 14 residues. From germline, CDR1 is SQVTM and CDR2 ANQGSEA. CDR3 region: CSATSTGGVYGYTF. CDR3 DNA sequence: TGCAGCGCCACAAGTACAGGGGGCGTCTATGGCTACACCTTC.

This clonotype is a singleton in its sample. A much larger clone differs by one base, so this may be a read error. J is TRBJ2-5 and V is TRBV29-1, with unresolved D. Deletions cut 6 bases from V and 4 bases from J, with 9 bases between. The germline V gene encodes CDR1 SQVTM and CDR2 ANQGSEA. This CDR3 contains 11 residues. CDR3 in amino acids: CSVLLTETQYF. In DNA, the CDR3 is TGCAGCGTCCTCCTTACAGAGACCCAGTACTTC.

This clonotype was seen ten or more times. CDR3 bases: TGTGCCAGCTTTTCGGCGGCCTACCTCGACAGGAGAAGAGCTGAAGCTTTCTTT. Its translation: CASFSAAYLDRRRAEAFF. The V and J genes are TRBV2 and TRBJ1-1; TRBD1 is a possible D gene (6 bases). The CDR3 has 18 residues. V was clipped by 8 bases and J by 6 bases, with 31 bases between them. The V gene's germline CDR1 is SNHLY and CDR2 FYNNEI.

The chain combines TRBV6-6 with TRBJ2-3, with 11 bases fitting TRBD1. From germline, CDR1 is MNHNY and CDR2 SVGAGI (reference sequence). V gave up 7 bases and J gave up 4 bases; unmatched junction bases: 1. This CDR3 is built from 13 residues. The CDR3 reads CASKDRGPDTQYF. In DNA, the CDR3 is TGTGCCAGCAAGGACAGGGGGCCAGATACGCAGTATTTT.

The chain combines TRBV28 with TRBJ1-5; no clear D. This CDR3 has 13 residues. With 6 bases removed from V and 0 bases from J, the gap between germline ends came to 6 bases. Germline V CDR1 and CDR2: MDHEN, SYDVKM. The CDR3 DNA sequence: TGTGCCAGCAGAGTGATTAGCAATCAGCCCCAGCATTTT. Protein: CASRVISNQPQHF.

CDR3 in amino acids: CASSSGLTEEQPQHF. Written as DNA, the CDR3 is TGCGCCAGCAGCTCGGGACTGACGGAGGAGCAGCCCCAGCATTTT. The gene calls are TRBV5-1 and TRBJ1-5; TRBD1 might be the D (5 bases). CDR3 size: 15 residues. The germline CDR1 and CDR2 sequences are SGHRS and YFSETQ. Between the trimmed V and J ends, which lost 3 bases and 7 bases, there was a span of 17 bases.

The rearrangement uses TRBV7-2 and TRBJ2-2, with TRBD2 identical over 10 bases. Germline V gene data show CDR1 as SGHTA and CDR2 as FQGNSA. Losses at the gene ends were 5 bases for V and 7 bases for J; bases not matched to a gene: 16. This CDR3 region has 18 residues. CDR3 sequence reads: CASSPRPGGLAGVGELFF. The CDR3 nucleotides are TGTGCCAGCAGCCCACGGCCCGGGGGGCTAGCGGGAGTCGGGGAGCTGTTTTTT.

J is TRBJ2-7 and V is TRBV20-1, with 9 positions matching TRBD2. Trimming cost V 5 bases and J 4 bases; bases outside gene matches: 9. Germline loops: CDR1 DFQATT, CDR2 SNEGSKA (reference sequence). The CDR3 consists of 14 residues. CDR3 in DNA: TGCAGTGCTGGAGGCGGGAGGGCAGGGTACGAGCAGTACTTC. Encoded protein: CSAGGGRAGYEQYF.

As regards this clonotype: A much larger clone differs from this one at a single base, so this may be a read error. This sequence joins TRBV11-2 and TRBJ1-1; 8 nucleotides align to TRBD1. This CDR3 comprises 15 residues. The V gene's germline CDR1 is SGHAT and CDR2 FQNNGV. Unmatched junction bases numbered 9, after V lost 5 bases and J lost 4 bases. CDR3 nucleotide sequence: TGTGCCAGCAGCCACGGACAGGGTTCAAGCACTGAAGCTTTCTTT. Amino acids: CASSHGQGSSTEAFF. The variable domain in full, with the rest retrieved from reference TRBV11-2 and TRBJ1-1, is EAGVAQSPRYKIIEKRQSVAFWCNPISGHATLYWYQQILGQGPKLLIQFQNNGVVDDSQLPKDRFSAERLKGVDSTLKIQPAKLEDSAVYLCASSHGQGSSTEAFFGQGTRLTVV.

A note on this clonotype: Germline is not matched at one junction end, which may reflect a read error. The chain couples TRBV7-9 to TRBJ2-7; D gene ambiguous. CDR1 is SEHNR and CDR2 is FQNEAQ in the germline V gene (reference sequence). The CDR3 length is 13 residues. The CDR3 here is CASSLERPYEQYF. The CDR3 nucleotides read TGTGCCAGCAGTTTAGAAAGGCCCTACGAGCAGTACTTC.

This chain uses TRBV12-3 or TRBV12-4 with TRBJ1-5, with D tentatively TRBD1 (6 bases). V lost 4 bases and J 2 bases, leaving 15 bases between the germline ends. This CDR3 is built from 16 residues. CDR3 bases: TGTGCCAGCAGTTCCAGAACAGGGAGTGGCAATCAGCCCCAGCATTTT. It codes for CASSSRTGSGNQPQHF.

This chain connects TRBV6-1 to TRBJ2-2, with D tentatively TRBD2 (7 bases). Germline V lookup: CDR1 MNHNS, CDR2 SASEGT. This CDR3 has 16 amino acids. V was shortened by 8 bases and J by 7 bases, with 23 bases between the two germline ends. The chain's CDR3 is CASARYEGGGFGELFF. In nucleotides, the CDR3 is TGTGCCAGCGCTCGTTATGAGGGGGGGGGCTTCGGGGAGCTGTTTTTT.

V and J are TRBV11-2 and TRBJ2-5, with D unresolved. The V end was cut by 2 bases, the J end by 5 bases, with 21 bases between. The CDR3 is 17 amino acids. Per the germline V gene, CDR1 is SGHAT and CDR2 is FQNNGV. CDR3 sequence (DNA): TGTGCCAGCAGCTTATCCCATTCCCGGCCGGATGCGGAGACCCAGTACTTC. Residues: CASSLSHSRPDAETQYF.

This clonotype was counted at least ten times. The genes are TRBV7-9 and TRBJ2-7, with D tentatively TRBD2 (5 bases). The germline gives CDR1 SEHNR, CDR2 FQNEAQ (reference sequence). V was cut by 5 bases and J by 5 bases, with 16 bases left in between. The CDR3 sequence is 14 residues long. The chain's CDR3 is CASSPRGDRHEQYF. CDR3 bases: TGTGCCAGCAGCCCCCGGGGAGACCGCCACGAGCAGTACTTC.

This clonotype has only a few counts. The chain joins TRBV6-1 to TRBJ1-1; D perhaps matches TRBD1 (5 bases). The CDR3 spans 11 residues. V shed 7 bases and J shed 10 bases, with 13 bases lying between them. The germline gives CDR1 MNHNS, CDR2 SASEGT. DNA for the CDR3: TGTGCCAGCAATTGGGCGCAGGGAGCTTTCTTT. Residues: CASNWAQGAFF.

In this sample, this clonotype turned up many times. The chain couples TRBV7-2 to TRBJ2-7; TRBD2 agrees at 13 bases. The CDR3 extends over 18 amino acids. The ends lost 5 bases at V and 10 bases at J; junction bases unmatched: 20. The germline CDR1 and CDR2 sequences are SGHTA and FQGNSA. The CDR3 is CASSPGTSGTPKRGGQYF. As DNA, the CDR3 is TGTGCCAGCAGCCCGGGGACTAGCGGGACCCCAAAAAGGGGAGGTCAGTACTTC. Variable domain in full (rest from reference TRBV7-2 and TRBJ2-7): GAGVSQSPSNKVTEKGKDVELRCDPISGHTALYWYRQSLGQGLEFLIYFQGNSAPDKSGLPSDRFSAERTGGSVSTLTIQRTQQEDSAVYLCASSPGTSGTPKRGGQYFGPGTRLTVT.

With regard to this clonotype: One base away lies a much larger clone, so this may be a sequencing read error. The chain is built from TRBV19 and TRBJ1-5; 8 nucleotides agree with TRBD1. There are 15 residues in the CDR3. CDR1 and CDR2 (germline): LNHDA, SQIVND (reference sequence). CDR3 in DNA: TGTGCCAGTAATATAGAGGGGGACAGGTCTCAGCCCCAGCATTTT. Residues: CASNIEGDRSQPQHF.

This clonotype was counted ten times or more. One base away lies a much larger clone, so this may be a sequencing read error. This chain links TRBV5-8 with TRBJ2-7, with D possibly TRBD1 on 5 matching bases. Germline V lookup: CDR1 SGHTS, CDR2 YDEGEE. The CDR3 spans 13 residues. V lost 0 bases, J lost 3 bases, and 7 bases lay in between. The chain's CDR3 is CASSLGQFYEQYF. In DNA form, the CDR3 reads TGTGCCAGCAGCTTGGGACAGTTCTACGAGCAGTACTTC.

Of note for this clonotype: Possible read error: a much larger clone is one base away. The chain couples TRBV2 to TRBJ1-6; possibly TRBD1 for D (5 bases). This CDR3 has 15 amino acids. The V end lost 7 bases, the J end lost 2 bases, and 12 bases lay between the germline ends. Germline V lookup: CDR1 SNHLY, CDR2 FYNNEI. In DNA, the CDR3 is TGTGCCAGCAAGGAACGGGACCCCTATAATTCACCCCTCCACTTT. Translating gives CASKERDPYNSPLHF.

This chain uses TRBV9 with TRBJ2-7; D not certain. Trimming shortened V by 4 bases and J by 2 bases, and 19 bases separated the two germline ends. Per germline, CDR1 SGDLS and CDR2 YYNGEE. The CDR3 is 16 residues long. As DNA, the CDR3 is TGTGCCAGCAGCCAAGATCTTTCCAGGTTCGCCTACGAGCAGTACTTC. Translating gives CASSQDLSRFAYEQYF. Full variable domain (outside the CDR3, taken from reference TRBV9 and TRBJ2-7): DSGVTQTPKHLITATGQRVTLRCSPRSGDLSVYWYQQSLDQGLQFLIQYYNGEERAKGNILERFSAQQFPDLHSELNLSSLELGDSALYFCASSQDLSRFAYEQYFGPGTRLTVT.

This clonotype was seen repeatedly, ten times or more. The chain joins TRBV5-6 to TRBJ2-7; D call uncertain. CDR3 size: 14 residues. The V gene's germline CDR1 is SGHDT and CDR2 YYEEEE. Between the trimmed V and J ends, which lost 3 bases and 0 bases, there was a span of 10 bases. The CDR3 region has the DNA TGTGCCAGCAGCTGGTGGACGGACTCCTACGAGCAGTACTTC. Amino acid sequence: CASSWWTDSYEQYF.

The chain recombines TRBV10-3 with TRBJ1-2; TRBD1 agrees at 8 bases. Germline lookup yields CDR1 ENHRY and CDR2 SYGVKD. The ends lost 6 bases at V and 0 bases at J; junction bases unmatched: 9. The CDR3 spans 16 residues. CDR3 bases: TGTGCCATCAGGACAGGGGCGGGGGACACTAACTATGGCTACACCTTC. This sequence encodes CAIRTGAGDTNYGYTF.

This clonotype was counted only a few times. The gene calls are TRBV7-2 and TRBJ1-1; TRBD1 is a possible D gene (5 bases). V was trimmed by 3 bases and J by 5 bases, leaving 13 bases between them. Germline assignment: CDR1 SGHTA and CDR2 FQGNSA. The CDR3 extends over 14 amino acids. The CDR3 sequence is CASSFFPEGTEAFF. The CDR3, as DNA: TGTGCCAGCAGCTTTTTCCCCGAGGGGACTGAAGCTTTCTTT.

This clonotype was counted ten times or more. The chain combines TRBV9 with TRBJ2-7; the match to TRBD1 covers 7 bases. Germline values: CDR1 SGDLS, CDR2 YYNGEE. CDR3 length: 15 residues. Trimming at V came to 5 bases and at J to 3 bases, leaving 11 bases not matched to a gene. Here the CDR3 reads CASSVGQPKSYEQYF. DNA of the CDR3: TGTGCCAGCAGTGTGGGACAGCCCAAAAGCTACGAGCAGTACTTC.

This clonotype appeared a few times. The chain recombines TRBV12-3 or TRBV12-4 with TRBJ2-3, with a tentative D call TRBD1 (6 bases). The CDR3 is 13 amino acids. V was shortened by 6 bases and J by 4 bases, with 11 bases between the two germline ends. CDR3 residues: CASRAGVPDTQYF. The CDR3 nucleotides are TGTGCCAGCAGAGCAGGGGTCCCAGATACGCAGTATTTT.

This clonotype has just a few counts. The chain links TRBV4-2 to TRBJ1-2; 7 bases fit TRBD1. The CDR3 contains 17 residues. Losses at the gene ends were 7 bases for V and 4 bases for J; bases not matched to a gene: 18. Germline V gives CDR1 LGHNA, CDR2 YNFKEQ. The chain's CDR3 is CASTTGQDNYSRYGYTF. The CDR3 region has the DNA TGTGCCAGCACAACTGGACAGGACAACTACTCACGCTATGGCTACACCTTC.

Only a few counts were recorded for this clonotype. The gene calls are TRBV18 and TRBJ2-5, with 7 bases identical to TRBD2. The J segment lost 6 bases and the V segment lost 1 base, leaving 8 bases of the junction unmatched. The CDR3 length is 15 residues. Germline V lookup: CDR1 KGHSH, CDR2 LQKENI. CDR3 nucleotide sequence: TGTGCCAGCTCACCACGGAGCGGGGAACGTCAGACCCAGTACTTC. It is translated as CASSPRSGERQTQYF.

About this clonotype: At one of its ends the junction is not consistent with the germline gene, which may arise from a read error. The V and J genes are TRBV7-2 and TRBJ1-6, with a weak D call TRBD1 (6 bases). This CDR3 is 13 amino acids long. Germline V gene sequence: CDR1 SGHTA, CDR2 FQGNSA. The CDR3 region has the DNA TGTGTCAGCAGACCCTACAGGGACTCACCCCTCCACTTT. It specifies CVSRPYRDSPLHF.